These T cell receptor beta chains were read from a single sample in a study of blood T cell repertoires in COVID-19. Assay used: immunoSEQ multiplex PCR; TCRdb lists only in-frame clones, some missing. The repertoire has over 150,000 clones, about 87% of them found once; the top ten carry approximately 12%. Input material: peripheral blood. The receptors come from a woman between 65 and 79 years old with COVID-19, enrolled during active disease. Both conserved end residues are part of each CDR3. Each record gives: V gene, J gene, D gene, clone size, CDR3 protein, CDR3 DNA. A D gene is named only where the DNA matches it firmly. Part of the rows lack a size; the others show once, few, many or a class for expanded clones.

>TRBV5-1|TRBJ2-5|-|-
CASSPLIEETQYF
TGCGCCAGCAGCCCCCTCATTGAGGAGACCCAGTACTTC
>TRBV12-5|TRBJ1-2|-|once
CASGLGGSKSSYTF
TGTGCTAGTGGTTTGGGAGGCAGCAAATCGAGCTACACCTTC
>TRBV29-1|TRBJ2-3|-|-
CSVRALNTDTQYF
TGCAGCGTCAGGGCGTTAAACACAGATACGCAGTATTTT
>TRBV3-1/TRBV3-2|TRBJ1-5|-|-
CASSQAGFNQPQHF
TGTGCCAGCAGCCAAGCGGGGTTCAATCAGCCCCAGCATTTT
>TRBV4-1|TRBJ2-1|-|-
CASSQPVISQYNEQFF
TGCGCCAGCAGCCAACCGGTTATCTCGCAATACAATGAGCAGTTCTTC
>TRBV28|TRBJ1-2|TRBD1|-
CAGRQGRNYGYTF
TGTGCGGGAAGACAGGGGAGGAACTATGGCTACACCTTC
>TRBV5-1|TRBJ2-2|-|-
CASSPTSPGELFF
TGCGCCAGCAGCCCTACTTCTCCCGGGGAGCTGTTTTTT
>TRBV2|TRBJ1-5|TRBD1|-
CASSEPGQGLMVNNQPQHF
TGTGCCAGCAGTGAACCGGGACAGGGACTAATGGTGAACAATCAGCCCCAGCATTTT
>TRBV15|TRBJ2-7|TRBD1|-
CATSRGRDRGLHEQYF
TGTGCCACCAGCAGAGGACGGGACAGGGGGCTCCACGAGCAGTACTTC
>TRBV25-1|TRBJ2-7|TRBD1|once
CASSDRGRGEQYF
TGTGCCAGCAGTGACAGGGGGCGCGGCGAGCAGTACTTC
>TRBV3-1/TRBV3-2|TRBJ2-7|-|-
CASSQGPSYEQYF
TGTGCCAGCAGCCAAGGCCCTAGCTACGAGCAGTACTTC
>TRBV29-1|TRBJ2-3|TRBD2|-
CSGGTSGRSDTQYF
TGCAGCGGCGGGACTAGCGGGAGGTCAGATACGCAGTATTTT
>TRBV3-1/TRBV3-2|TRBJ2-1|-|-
CASSQDPKGTHNEQFF
TGTGCCAGCAGCCAAGATCCGAAAGGGACTCACAATGAGCAGTTCTTC
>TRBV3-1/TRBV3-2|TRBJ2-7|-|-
CASSPAWGDSYEQYF
TGTGCCAGCAGCCCCGCATGGGGGGACTCCTACGAGCAGTACTTC
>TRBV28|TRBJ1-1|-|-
CASSLYADTEAFF
TGTGCCAGCAGTTTATATGCGGACACTGAAGCTTTCTTT
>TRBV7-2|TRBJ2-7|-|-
CASSQSTLEQYF
TGTGCCAGCAGCCAATCCACTCTCGAGCAGTACTTC
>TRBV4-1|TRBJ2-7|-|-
CASSQSREESSYEQYF
TGCGCCAGCAGCCAATCCAGGGAAGAGAGCTCCTACGAGCAGTACTTC
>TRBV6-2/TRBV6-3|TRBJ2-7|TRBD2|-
CASSPPGASGRNEQYF
TGTGCCAGCAGTCCACCCGGGGCTAGCGGGAGAAACGAGCAGTACTTC
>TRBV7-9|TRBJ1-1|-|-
CASSFAARENTEAFF
TGTGCCAGCAGCTTTGCGGCACGGGAAAACACTGAAGCTTTCTTT
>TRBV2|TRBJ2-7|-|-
CASSEVHSPYEQYF
TGTGCCAGCAGTGAAGTTCACAGCCCCTACGAGCAGTACTTC
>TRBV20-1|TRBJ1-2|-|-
CSASDSAGGGYTF
TGCAGTGCTAGTGACAGCGCTGGGGGGGGCTACACCTTC
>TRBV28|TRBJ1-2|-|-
CASSPAGDLYGYTF
TGTGCCAGCAGTCCAGCAGGGGATCTCTATGGCTACACCTTC
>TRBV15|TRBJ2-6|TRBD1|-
CATSRDLTGTGANVLTF
TGTGCCACCAGCAGAGATTTGACAGGGACTGGGGCCAACGTCCTGACTTTC
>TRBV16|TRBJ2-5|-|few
CASSQSWSPGQETQYF
TGTGCCAGCAGCCAATCCTGGTCCCCAGGCCAAGAGACCCAGTACTTC
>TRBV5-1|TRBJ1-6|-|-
CASSLVQVGGNSPLHF
TGCGCCAGCAGCTTGGTACAGGTCGGGGGGAATTCACCCCTCCACTTT
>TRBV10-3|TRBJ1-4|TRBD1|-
CAISDDRGREKLFF
TGTGCCATCAGTGACGACAGGGGGCGTGAAAAACTGTTTTTT
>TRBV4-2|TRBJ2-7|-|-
CASSSVGGRDPSYEQYF
TGTGCCAGCAGCAGCGTGGGAGGTCGGGACCCTTCCTACGAGCAGTACTTC
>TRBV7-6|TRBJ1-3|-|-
CASSLGGVSGNTIYF
TGTGCCAGCAGCTTAGGGGGGGTTTCGGGAAACACCATATATTTT
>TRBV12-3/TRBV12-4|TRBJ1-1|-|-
CASSLLQEAFF
TGTGCCAGCAGCCTACTACAAGAAGCTTTCTTT
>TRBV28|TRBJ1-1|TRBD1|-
CAAGTLRQTRGQAAEAFF
TGTGCCGCCGGGACACTACGACAAACCCGCGGACAGGCAGCTGAAGCTTTCTTT
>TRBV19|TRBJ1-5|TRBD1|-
CASSIGTVNQPQHF
TGTGCCAGTAGTATCGGGACAGTAAATCAGCCCCAGCATTTT
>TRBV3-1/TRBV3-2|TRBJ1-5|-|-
CASSQSGQPQHF
TGTGCCAGCAGCCAATCGGGGCAGCCCCAGCATTTT
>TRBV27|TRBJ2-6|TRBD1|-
CASSEQGVAGANVLTF
TGTGCCAGCAGTGAACAGGGGGTGGCTGGGGCCAACGTCCTGACTTTC
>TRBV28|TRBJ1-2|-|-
CASSLSRARNYGYTF
TGTGCCAGCAGTTTGAGCAGGGCTAGAAACTATGGCTACACCTTC
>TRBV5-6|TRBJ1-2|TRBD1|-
CASSPSTGQPNYGYTF
TGTGCCAGCAGCCCAAGCACGGGACAGCCTAACTATGGCTACACCTTC
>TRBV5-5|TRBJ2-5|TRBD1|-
CASSKTGTGRETQYF
TGTGCCAGCAGCAAAACCGGGACAGGACGAGAGACCCAGTACTTC
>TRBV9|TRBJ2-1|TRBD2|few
CASSVDLGLAGTAYNEQFF
TGTGCCAGCAGCGTTGATCTTGGGCTAGCGGGTACCGCCTACAATGAGCAGTTCTTC
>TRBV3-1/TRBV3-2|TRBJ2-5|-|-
CASSQDIRALETQYF
TGTGCCAGCAGCCAAGATATAAGAGCTTTGGAGACCCAGTACTTC
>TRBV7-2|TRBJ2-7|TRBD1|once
CASSLHNRGQGEQYF
TGTGCCAGCAGCTTACATAACAGGGGGCAGGGCGAGCAGTACTTC
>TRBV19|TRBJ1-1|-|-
CASSTTGGVDTEAFF
TGTGCCAGTAGTACGACAGGTGGCGTAGACACTGAAGCTTTCTTT
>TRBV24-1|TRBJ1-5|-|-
CATSDSNQPQHF
TGTGCCACCAGTGATTCAAATCAGCCCCAGCATTTT
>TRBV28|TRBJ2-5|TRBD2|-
CASSPTSGRGETQYF
TGTGCCAGCAGCCCGACTAGCGGGAGAGGGGAGACCCAGTACTTC
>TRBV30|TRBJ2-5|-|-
CAWSVAGETQYF
TGTGCCTGGAGTGTGGCTGGAGAGACCCAGTACTTC
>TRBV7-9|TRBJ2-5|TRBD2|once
CASSSPTSGSIEETQYF
TGTGCCAGCAGCTCGCCGACTAGCGGGAGTATAGAAGAGACCCAGTACTTC
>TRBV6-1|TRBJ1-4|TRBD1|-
CASSEQTGRNEKLFF
TGTGCCAGCAGTGAACAGACAGGGCGGAACGAAAAACTGTTTTTT
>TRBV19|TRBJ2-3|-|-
CASSQRDTAHDTQYF
TGTGCCAGTAGTCAAAGGGACACCGCACATGATACGCAGTATTTT
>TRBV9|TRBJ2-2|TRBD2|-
CASSVATRTSGLNTGELFF
TGTGCCAGCAGCGTAGCTACTCGGACTAGCGGGCTGAACACCGGGGAGCTGTTTTTT
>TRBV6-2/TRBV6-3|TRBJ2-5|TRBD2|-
CASSRALAGGWETQYF
TGTGCCAGCAGCCGAGCTCTAGCGGGAGGATGGGAGACCCAGTACTTC
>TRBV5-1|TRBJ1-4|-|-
CASSYGTFNEKLFF
TGCGCCAGCAGCTATGGGACATTTAATGAAAAACTGTTTTTT
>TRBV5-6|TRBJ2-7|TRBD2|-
CASSLLTSGSYEQYF
TGTGCCAGCAGCTTGCTTACTAGCGGCTCCTACGAGCAGTACTTC
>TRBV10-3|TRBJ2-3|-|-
CAISQDSRTQYF
TGTGCCATCAGTCAGGACTCCCGGACGCAGTATTTT
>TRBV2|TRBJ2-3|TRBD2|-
CASSEAGGGTDTQYF
TGTGCCAGCAGTGAAGCCGGGGGGGGCACAGATACGCAGTATTTT
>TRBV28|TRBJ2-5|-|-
CASSLAGRIETQYF
TGTGCCAGCAGTTTAGCTGGCAGGATCGAGACCCAGTACTTC
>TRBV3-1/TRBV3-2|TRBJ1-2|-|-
CASSPGSGIYGYTF
TGTGCCAGCAGTCCCGGGTCAGGGATCTATGGCTACACCTTC